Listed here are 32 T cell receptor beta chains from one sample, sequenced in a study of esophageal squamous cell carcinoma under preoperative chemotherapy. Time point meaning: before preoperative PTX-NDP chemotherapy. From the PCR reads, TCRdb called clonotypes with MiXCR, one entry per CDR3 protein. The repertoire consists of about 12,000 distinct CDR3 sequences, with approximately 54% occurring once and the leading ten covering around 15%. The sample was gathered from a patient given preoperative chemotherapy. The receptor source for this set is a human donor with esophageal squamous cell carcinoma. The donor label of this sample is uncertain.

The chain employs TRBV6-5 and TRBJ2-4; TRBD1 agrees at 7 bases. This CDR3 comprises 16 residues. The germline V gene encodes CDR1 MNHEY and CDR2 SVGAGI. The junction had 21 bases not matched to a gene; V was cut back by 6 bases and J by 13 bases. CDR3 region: CASRYRGEGVKKIQYF. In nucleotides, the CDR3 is TGTGCCAGCAGGTACAGGGGCGAGGGGGTCAAAAAGATCCAGTACTTC.

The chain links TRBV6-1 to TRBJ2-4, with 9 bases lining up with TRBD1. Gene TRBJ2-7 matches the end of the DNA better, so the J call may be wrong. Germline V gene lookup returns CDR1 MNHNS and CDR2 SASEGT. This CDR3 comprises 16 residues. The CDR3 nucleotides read TGTGCCAGCAGCCGGAAAACCGGGACAGGGATCCACGAGCAGTACTTC. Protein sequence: CASSRKTGTGIHEQYF.

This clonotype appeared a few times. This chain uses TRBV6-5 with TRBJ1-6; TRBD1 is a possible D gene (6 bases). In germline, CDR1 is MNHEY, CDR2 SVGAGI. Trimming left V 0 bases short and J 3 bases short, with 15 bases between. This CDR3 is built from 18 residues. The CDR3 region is CASSYSTAGALYNSPLHF. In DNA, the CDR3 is TGTGCCAGCAGTTACTCGACGGCAGGGGCCCTCTATAATTCACCCCTCCACTTT.

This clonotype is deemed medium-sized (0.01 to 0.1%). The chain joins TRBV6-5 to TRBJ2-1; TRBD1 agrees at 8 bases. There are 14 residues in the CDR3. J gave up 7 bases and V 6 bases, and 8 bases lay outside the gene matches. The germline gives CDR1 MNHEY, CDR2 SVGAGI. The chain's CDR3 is CASRAAQGANEQFF. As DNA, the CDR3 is TGTGCCAGCAGGGCCGCCCAGGGGGCGAATGAGCAGTTCTTC.

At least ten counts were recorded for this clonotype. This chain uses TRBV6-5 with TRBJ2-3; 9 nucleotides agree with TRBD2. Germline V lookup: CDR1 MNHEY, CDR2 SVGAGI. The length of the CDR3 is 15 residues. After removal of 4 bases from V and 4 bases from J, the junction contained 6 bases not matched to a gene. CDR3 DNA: TGTGCCAGCAGTTGGCGGGGGGGGAGGGCAGATACGCAGTATTTT. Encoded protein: CASSWRGGRADTQYF.

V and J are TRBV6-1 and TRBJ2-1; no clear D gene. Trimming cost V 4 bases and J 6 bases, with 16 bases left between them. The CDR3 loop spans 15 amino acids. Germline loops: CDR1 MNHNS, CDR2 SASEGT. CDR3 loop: CASSAYGSPLNEQFF. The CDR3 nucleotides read TGTGCCAGCAGTGCTTACGGTTCCCCCCTCAATGAGCAGTTCTTC.

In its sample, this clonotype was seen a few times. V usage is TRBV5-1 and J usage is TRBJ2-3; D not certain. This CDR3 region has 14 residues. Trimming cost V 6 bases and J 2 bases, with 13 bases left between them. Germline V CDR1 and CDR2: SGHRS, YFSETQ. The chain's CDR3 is CASTAHRTTDTQYF. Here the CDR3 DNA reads TGCGCCAGCACCGCCCATCGAACCACAGATACGCAGTATTTT. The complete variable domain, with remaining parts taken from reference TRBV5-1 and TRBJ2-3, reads KAGVTQTPRYLIKTRGQQVTLSCSPISGHRSVSWYQQTPGQGLQFLFEYFSETQRNKGNFPGRFSGRQFSNSRSEMNVSTLELGDSALYLCASTAHRTTDTQYFGPGTRLTVL.

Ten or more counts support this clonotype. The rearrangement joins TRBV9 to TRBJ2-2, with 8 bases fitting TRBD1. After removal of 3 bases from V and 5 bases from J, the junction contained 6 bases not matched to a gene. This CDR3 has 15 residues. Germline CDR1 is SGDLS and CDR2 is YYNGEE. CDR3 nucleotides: TGTGCCAGCAGCGGGTCGACAGGGGTTACCGGGGAGCTGTTTTTT. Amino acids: CASSGSTGVTGELFF.

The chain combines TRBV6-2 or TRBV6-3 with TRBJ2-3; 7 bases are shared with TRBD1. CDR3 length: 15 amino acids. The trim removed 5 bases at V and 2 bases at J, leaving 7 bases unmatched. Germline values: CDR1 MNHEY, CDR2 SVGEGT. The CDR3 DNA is TGTGCCAGCAGTCCCGCGACAGGGAACACAGATACGCAGTATTTT. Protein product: CASSPATGNTDTQYF.

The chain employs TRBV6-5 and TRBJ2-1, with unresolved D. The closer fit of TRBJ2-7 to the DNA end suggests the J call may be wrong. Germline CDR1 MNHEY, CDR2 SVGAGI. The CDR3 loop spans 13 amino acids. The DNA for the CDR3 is TGTGCCAGCAGTTTTGGGCAGTCCTACGAGCAGTACTTC. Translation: CASSFGQSYEQYF.

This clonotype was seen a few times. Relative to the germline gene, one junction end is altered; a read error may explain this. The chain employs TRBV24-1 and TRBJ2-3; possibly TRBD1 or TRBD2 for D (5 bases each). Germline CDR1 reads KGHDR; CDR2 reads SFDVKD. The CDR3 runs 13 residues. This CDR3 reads CATGERGKNTQYF. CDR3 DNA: TGTGCCACGGGGGAGAGGGGCAAAAATACGCAGTACTTT.

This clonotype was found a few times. Here the CDR3 reads CASSLLGAKNIQYF. The CDR3 DNA is TGTGCCAGCAGCCTTTTGGGAGCCAAAAACATTCAGTACTTC. V usage is TRBV3-1 and J usage is TRBJ2-4, with D unclear. This CDR3 spans 14 amino acids. The ends were cut back, 4 bases at V and 0 bases at J, with 7 bases in the middle. Looked up from germline, CDR1 is LGHDT and CDR2 is YNNKEL (reference sequence).

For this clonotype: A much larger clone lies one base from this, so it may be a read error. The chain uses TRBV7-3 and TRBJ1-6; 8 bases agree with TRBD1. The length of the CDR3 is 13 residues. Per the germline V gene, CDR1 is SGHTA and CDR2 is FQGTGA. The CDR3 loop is CASSRQGNSSLHF. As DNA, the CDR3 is TGTGCCAGCAGCCGACAGGGGAATTCATCCCTCCACTTT.

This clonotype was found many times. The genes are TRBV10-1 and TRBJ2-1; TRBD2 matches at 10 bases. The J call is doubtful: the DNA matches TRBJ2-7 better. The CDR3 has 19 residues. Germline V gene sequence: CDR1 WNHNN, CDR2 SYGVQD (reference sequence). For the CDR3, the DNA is TGCGCCAGCAGTGAGTGGAGACAGGGTTTAGCGGGAGGTAGGAACGAGCAGTACTTC. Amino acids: CASSEWRQGLAGGRNEQYF.

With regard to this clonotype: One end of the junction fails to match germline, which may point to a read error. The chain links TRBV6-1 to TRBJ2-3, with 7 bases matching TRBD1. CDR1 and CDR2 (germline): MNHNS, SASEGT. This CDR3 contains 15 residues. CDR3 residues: CASSLGQVNTDTLYF. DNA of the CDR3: TGTGCCAGCAGCCTCGGACAGGTGAACACAGATACGCTGTATTTT.

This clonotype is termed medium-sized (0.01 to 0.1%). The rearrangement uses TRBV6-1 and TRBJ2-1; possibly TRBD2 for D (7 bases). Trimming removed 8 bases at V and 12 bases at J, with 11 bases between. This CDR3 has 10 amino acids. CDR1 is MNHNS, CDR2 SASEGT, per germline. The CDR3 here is CASVGGGQFF. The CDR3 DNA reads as TGTGCCAGCGTGGGAGGGGGGCAGTTCTTC.

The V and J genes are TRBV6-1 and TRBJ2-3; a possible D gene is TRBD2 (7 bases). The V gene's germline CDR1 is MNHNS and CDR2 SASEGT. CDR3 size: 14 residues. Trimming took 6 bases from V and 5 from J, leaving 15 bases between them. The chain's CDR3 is CASRGGGDKDTQYF. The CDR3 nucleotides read TGTGCCAGCAGGGGGGGGGGGGACAAAGATACGCAGTATTTT.

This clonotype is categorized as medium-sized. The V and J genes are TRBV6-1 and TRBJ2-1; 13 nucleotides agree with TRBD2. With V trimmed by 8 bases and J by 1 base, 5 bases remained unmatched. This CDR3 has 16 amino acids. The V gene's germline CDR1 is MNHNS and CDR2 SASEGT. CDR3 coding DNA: TGTGCCAGCGGAAGACTAGCGGGAGGATCCTACAATGAGCAGTTCTTC. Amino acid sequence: CASGRLAGGSYNEQFF.

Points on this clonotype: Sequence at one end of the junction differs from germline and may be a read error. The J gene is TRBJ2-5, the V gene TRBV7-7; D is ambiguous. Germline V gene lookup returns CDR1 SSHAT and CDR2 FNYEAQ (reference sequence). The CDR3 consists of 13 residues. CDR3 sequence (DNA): TGTGCTAGCAGCTTGCCCGACGGCGAGACCCAGTACTTC. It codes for CASSLPDGETQYF.

CDR3 bases: TGTGCCAGCAGTTACGGTTGGGGGGGGCGGGAGACCCAGTACTTC. Amino acid sequence: CASSYGWGGRETQYF. The gene calls are TRBV6-5 and TRBJ2-1, with a tentative D call TRBD2 (7 bases). The J call may be wrong; the DNA end is better matched by TRBJ2-5. This CDR3 has 15 amino acids. Germline assignment: CDR1 MNHEY and CDR2 SVGAGI.

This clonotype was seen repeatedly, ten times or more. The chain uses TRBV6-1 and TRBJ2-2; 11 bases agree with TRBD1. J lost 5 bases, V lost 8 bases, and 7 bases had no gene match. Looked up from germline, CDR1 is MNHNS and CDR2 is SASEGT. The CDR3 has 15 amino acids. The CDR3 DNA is TGTGCCAGCCGAGGGACAGGGGGTATGACCGGGGAGCTGTTTTTT. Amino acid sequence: CASRGTGGMTGELFF.

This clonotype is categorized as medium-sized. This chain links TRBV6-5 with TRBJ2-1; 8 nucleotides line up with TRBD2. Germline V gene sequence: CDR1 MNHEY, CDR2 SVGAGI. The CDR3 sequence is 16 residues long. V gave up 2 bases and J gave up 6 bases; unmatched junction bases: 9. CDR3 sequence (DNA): TGTGCCAGCAGTTACGCCCATGCGGGAGGCAGCAATGAGCAGTTCTTC. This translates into CASSYAHAGGSNEQFF.

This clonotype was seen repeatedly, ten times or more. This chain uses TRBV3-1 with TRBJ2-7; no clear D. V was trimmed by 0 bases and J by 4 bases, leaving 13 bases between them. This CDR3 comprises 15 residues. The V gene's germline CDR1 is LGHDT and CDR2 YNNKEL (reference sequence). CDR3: CASSQDKGVGYEQYF. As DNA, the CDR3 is TGTGCCAGCAGCCAAGATAAGGGCGTGGGGTACGAGCAGTACTTC.

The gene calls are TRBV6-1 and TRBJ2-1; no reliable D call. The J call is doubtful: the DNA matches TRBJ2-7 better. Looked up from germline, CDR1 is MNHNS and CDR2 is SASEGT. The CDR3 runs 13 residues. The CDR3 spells CASRVHGYNEQYF. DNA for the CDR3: TGTGCCAGCAGAGTACATGGATACAATGAGCAGTACTTC.

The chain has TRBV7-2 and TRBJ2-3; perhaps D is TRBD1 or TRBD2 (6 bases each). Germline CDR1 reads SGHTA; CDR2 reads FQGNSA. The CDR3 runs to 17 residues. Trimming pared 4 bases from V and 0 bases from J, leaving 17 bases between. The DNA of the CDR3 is TGTGCCAGCAGCTCTATAAGGGGGGACGGTAGCACAGATACGCAGTATTTT. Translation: CASSSIRGDGSTDTQYF. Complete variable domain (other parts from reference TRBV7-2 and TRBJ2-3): GAGVSQSPSNKVTEKGKDVELRCDPISGHTALYWYRQSLGQGLEFLIYFQGNSAPDKSGLPSDRFSAERTGGSVSTLTIQRTQQEDSAVYLCASSSIRGDGSTDTQYFGPGTRLTVL.

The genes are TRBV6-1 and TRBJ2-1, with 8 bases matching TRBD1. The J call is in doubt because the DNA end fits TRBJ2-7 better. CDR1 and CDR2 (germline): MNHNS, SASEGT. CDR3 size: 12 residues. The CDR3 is CASSNRGYEQYF. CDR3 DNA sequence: TGTGCCAGCAGCAACAGGGGGTACGAGCAGTACTTC.

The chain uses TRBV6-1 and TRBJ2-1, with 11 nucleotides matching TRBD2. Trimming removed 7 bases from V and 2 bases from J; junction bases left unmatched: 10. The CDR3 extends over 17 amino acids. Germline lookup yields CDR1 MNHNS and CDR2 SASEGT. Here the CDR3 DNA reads TGTGCCAGCAAACCAGGACTAGCGGGTCTCCCCTACAATGAGCAGTTCTTC. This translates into CASKPGLAGLPYNEQFF.

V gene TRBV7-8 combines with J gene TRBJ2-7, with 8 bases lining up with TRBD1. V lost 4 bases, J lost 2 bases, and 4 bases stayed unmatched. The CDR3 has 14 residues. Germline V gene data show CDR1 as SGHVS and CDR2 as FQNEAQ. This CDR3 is CASSSGTGPYEQYF. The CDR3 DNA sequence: TGTGCCAGCAGCTCCGGGACAGGTCCCTACGAGCAGTACTTC.

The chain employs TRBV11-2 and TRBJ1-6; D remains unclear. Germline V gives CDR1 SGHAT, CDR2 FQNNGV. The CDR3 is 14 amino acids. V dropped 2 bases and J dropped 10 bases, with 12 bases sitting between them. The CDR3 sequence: CASSLFEGPSPLHF. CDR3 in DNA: TGTGCCAGCAGCTTATTCGAGGGCCCCTCACCCCTCCACTTT.

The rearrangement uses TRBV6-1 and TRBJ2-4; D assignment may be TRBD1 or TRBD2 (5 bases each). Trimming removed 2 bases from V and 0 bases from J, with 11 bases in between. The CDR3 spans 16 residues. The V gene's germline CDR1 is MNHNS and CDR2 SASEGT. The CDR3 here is CASSESGLRAKNIQYF. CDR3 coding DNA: TGTGCCAGCAGTGAATCGGGGCTGAGAGCCAAAAACATTCAGTACTTC.

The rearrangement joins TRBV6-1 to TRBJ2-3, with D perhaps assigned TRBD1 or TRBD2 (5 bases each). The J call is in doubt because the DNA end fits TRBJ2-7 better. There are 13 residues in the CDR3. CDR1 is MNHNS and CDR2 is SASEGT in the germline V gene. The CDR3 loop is CARGVWGTDTQYF. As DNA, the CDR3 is TGTGCCAGGGGGGTCTGGGGCACAGATACGCAGTACTTC.

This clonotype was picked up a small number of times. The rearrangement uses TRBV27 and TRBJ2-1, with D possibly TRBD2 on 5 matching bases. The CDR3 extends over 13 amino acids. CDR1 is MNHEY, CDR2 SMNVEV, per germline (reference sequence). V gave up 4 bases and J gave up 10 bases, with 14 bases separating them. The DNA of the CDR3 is TGTGCCAGCAGTTGGAGCGGTTTGAGCGAGCAGTTCTTC. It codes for CASSWSGLSEQFF.